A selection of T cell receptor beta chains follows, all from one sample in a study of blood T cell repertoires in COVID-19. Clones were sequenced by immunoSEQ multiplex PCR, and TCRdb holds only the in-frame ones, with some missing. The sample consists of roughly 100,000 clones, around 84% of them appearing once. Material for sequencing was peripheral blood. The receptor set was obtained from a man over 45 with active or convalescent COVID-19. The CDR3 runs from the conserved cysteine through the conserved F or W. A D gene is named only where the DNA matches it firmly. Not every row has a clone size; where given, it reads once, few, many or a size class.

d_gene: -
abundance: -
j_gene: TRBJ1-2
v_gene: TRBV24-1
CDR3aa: CATSDMTANYGYTF
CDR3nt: TGTGCCACCAGTGATATGACAGCTAACTATGGCTACACCTTC

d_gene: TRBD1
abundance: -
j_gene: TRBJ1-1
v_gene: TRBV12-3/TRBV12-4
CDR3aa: CASRGQGNTEAFF
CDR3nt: TGTGCCAGCAGGGGACAGGGGAACACTGAAGCTTTCTTT

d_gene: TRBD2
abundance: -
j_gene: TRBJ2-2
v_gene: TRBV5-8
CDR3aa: CASSFSGTSGYTGELFF
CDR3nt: TGTGCCAGCAGCTTCTCCGGGACTAGCGGGTACACCGGGGAGCTGTTTTTT

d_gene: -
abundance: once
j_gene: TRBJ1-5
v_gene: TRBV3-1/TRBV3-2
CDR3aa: CASSYGLINQPQHF
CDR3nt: TGTGCCAGCAGCTACGGACTGATCAATCAGCCCCAGCATTTT

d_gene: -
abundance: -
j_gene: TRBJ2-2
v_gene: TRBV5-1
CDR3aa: CASSSGQFESNTGELFF
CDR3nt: TGCGCCAGCAGCTCAGGACAGTTTGAGTCGAACACCGGGGAGCTGTTTTTT

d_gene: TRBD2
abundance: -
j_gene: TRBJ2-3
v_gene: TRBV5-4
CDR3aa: CASSLRASGVSTDTQYF
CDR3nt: TGTGCCAGCAGCCTTAGGGCTAGCGGGGTTAGCACAGATACGCAGTATTTT

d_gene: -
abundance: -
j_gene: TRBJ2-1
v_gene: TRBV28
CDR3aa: CASSLISDEQFF
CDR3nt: TGTGCCAGCAGCCTAATATCGGATGAGCAGTTCTTC

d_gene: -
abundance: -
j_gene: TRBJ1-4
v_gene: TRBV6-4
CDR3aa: CASSDSAANEKLFF
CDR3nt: TGTGCCAGCAGTGACTCGGCAGCTAATGAAAAACTGTTTTTT

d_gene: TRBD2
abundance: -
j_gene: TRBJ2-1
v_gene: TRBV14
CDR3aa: CASSLSSGGYGEQFF
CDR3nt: TGTGCCAGCAGCCTGTCTAGCGGGGGGTACGGTGAGCAGTTCTTC

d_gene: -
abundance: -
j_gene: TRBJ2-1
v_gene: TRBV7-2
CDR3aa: CASSLEGGGFEQFF
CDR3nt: TGTGCCAGCAGCTTAGAGGGAGGAGGATTCGAGCAGTTCTTC

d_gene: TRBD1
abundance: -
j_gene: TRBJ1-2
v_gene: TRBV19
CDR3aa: CASSIRDRESHGYTF
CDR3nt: TGTGCCAGTAGTATTCGGGACAGGGAATCTCATGGCTACACCTTC

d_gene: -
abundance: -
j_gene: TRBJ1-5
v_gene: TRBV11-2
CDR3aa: CASSLDGGNQPQHF
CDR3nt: TGTGCCAGCAGCTTAGACGGTGGCAATCAGCCCCAGCATTTT

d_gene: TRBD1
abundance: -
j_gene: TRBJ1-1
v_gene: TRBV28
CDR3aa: CASSLSATGGEAFF
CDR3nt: TGTGCCAGCAGTTTATCAGCGACAGGGGGCGAAGCTTTCTTT

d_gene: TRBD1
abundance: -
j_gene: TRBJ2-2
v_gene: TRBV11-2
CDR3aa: CASSSPLRQGFTGELFF
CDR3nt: TGTGCCAGCAGCTCTCCCCTTCGACAGGGATTCACCGGGGAGCTGTTTTTT

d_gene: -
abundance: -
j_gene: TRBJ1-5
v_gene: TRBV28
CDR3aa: CASSQGQPQHF
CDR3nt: TGTGCCAGCAGTCAGGGTCAGCCCCAGCATTTT

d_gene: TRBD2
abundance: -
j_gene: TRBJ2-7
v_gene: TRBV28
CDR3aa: CASSITSGGTYEQYF
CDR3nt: TGTGCCAGCAGTATTACTAGCGGGGGCACATACGAGCAGTACTTC

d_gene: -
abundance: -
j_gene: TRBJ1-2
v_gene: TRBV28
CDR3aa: CASSFPQLTYGYTF
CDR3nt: TGTGCCAGCAGTTTCCCACAGTTAACCTATGGCTACACCTTC

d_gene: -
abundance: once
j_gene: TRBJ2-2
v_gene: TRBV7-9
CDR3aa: CASSSGLLNTGELFF
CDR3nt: TGTGCCAGCAGCTCGGGACTCTTAAACACCGGGGAGCTGTTTTTT

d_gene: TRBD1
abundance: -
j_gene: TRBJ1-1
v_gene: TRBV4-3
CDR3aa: CASSQDIGTGEAFF
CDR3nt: TGCGCCAGCAGCCAAGATATAGGGACAGGGGAAGCTTTCTTT

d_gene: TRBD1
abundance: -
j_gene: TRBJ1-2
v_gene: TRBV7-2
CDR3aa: CASTQRQGSFGYTF
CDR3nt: TGTGCCAGCACCCAAAGACAGGGGTCCTTCGGCTACACCTTC

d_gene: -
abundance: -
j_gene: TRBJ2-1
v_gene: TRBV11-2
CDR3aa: CASSLVFRQEGNEQFF
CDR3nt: TGTGCCAGCAGCTTAGTTTTCCGGCAGGAAGGCAATGAGCAGTTCTTC

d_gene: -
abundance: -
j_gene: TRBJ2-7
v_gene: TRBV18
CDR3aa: CASSPPTQTQTEQYF
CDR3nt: TGTGCCAGCTCACCCCCGACTCAAACGCAAACGGAGCAGTACTTC

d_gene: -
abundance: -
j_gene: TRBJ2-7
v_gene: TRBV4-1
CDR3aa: CASSRGTGLDSYEQYF
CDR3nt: TGCGCCAGCAGCCGCGGAACAGGGTTGGACTCCTACGAGCAGTACTTC

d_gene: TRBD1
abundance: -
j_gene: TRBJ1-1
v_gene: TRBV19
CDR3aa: CASSMTGSEAFF
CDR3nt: TGTGCCAGTAGTATGACAGGGTCTGAAGCTTTCTTT